This T cell receptor (beta chain) stems from a study of cytomegalovirus exposure and HLA in healthy donors. Here immunoSEQ multiplex PCR was the method, and the copy in TCRdb shows in-frame clones only, minus some. The data show around 170,000 clones, 85% seen once. Donors came from a validation cohort of over a hundred subjects, distinct from the first 666-subject cohort. This clonotype originated in a man between 18 and 35 years old in good health and CMV-seropositive. The source material was PBMCs.

CDR3 sequence (DNA): TGTGCCAGCAGTAGTTCAGAGGCCGTCGGCTACACCTTC. This encodes CASSSSEAVGYTF. V gene TRBV6-1 combines with J gene TRBJ1-2; D is uncertain. This CDR3 spans 13 amino acids. Trimming removed 5 bases at V and 8 bases at J, with 15 bases between. Germline CDR1 is MNHNS and CDR2 is SASEGT.